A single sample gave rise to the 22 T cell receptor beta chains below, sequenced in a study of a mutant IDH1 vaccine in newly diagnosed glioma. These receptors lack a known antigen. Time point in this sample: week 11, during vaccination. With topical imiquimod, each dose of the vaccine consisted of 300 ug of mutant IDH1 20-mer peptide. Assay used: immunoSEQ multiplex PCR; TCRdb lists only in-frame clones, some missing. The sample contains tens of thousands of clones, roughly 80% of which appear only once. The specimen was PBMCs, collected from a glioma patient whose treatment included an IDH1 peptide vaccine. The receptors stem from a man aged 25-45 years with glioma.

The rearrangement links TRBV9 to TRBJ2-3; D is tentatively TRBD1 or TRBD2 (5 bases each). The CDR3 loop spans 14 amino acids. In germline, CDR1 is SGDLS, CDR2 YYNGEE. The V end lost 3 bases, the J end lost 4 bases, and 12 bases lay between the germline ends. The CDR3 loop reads CASSAREYADTQYF. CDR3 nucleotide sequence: TGTGCCAGCAGCGCCAGGGAGTACGCAGATACGCAGTATTTT. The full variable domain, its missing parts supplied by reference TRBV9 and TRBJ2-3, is DSGVTQTPKHLITATGQRVTLRCSPRSGDLSVYWYQQSLDQGLQFLIQYYNGEERAKGNILERFSAQQFPDLHSELNLSSLELGDSALYFCASSAREYADTQYFGPGTRLTVL.

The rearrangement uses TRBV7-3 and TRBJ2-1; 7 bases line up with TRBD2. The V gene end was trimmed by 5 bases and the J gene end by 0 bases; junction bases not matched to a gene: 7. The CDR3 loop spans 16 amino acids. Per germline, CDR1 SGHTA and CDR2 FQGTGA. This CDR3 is CASSVRGGPSYNEQFF. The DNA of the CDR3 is TGTGCCAGCAGCGTCCGCGGGGGTCCCTCCTACAATGAGCAGTTCTTC.

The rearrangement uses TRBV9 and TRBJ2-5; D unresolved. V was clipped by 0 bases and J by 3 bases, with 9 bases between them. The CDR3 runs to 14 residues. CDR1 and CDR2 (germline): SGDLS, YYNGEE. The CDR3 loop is CASSVGPVKETQYF. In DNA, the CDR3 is TGTGCCAGCAGCGTAGGACCGGTCAAAGAGACCCAGTACTTC.

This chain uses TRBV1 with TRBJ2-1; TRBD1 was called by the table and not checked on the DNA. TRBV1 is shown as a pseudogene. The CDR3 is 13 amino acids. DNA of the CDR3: TGCACCAGCAGCCAAGTGAGGGGGAATGAGCAGTTCTTC. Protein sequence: CTSSQVRGNEQFF.

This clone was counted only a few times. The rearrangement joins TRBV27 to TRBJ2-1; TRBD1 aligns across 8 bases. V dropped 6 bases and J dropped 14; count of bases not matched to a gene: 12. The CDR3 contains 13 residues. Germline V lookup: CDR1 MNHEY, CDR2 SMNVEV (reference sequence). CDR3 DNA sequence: TGTGCCAGCAGCCCAGGAGCCGGACAGGGAGAGTTCTTC. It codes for CASSPGAGQGEFF.

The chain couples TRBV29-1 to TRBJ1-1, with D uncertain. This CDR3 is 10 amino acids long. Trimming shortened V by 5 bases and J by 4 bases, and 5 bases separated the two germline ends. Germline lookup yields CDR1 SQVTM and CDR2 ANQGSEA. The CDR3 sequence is CSVHGTEAFF. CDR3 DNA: TGCAGCGTTCACGGCACTGAAGCTTTCTTT.

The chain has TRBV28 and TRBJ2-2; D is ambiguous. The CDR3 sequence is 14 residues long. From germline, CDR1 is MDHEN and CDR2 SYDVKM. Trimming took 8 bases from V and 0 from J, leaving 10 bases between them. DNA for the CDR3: TGTGCCAGCCTGACATCCGCGAACACCGGGGAGCTGTTTTTT. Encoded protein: CASLTSANTGELFF.

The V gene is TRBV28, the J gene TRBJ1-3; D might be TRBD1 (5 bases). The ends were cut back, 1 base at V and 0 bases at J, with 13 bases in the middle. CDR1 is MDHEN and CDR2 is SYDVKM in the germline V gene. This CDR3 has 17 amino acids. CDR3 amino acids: CASSLSGWDLSGNTIYF. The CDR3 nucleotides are TGTGCCAGCAGTTTATCGGGTTGGGACCTCTCTGGAAACACCATATATTTT.

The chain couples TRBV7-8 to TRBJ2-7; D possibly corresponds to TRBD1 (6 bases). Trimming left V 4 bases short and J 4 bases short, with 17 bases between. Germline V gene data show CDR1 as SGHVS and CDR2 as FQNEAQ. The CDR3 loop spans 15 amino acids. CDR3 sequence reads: CASSSYRASPYEQYF. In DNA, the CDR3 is TGTGCCAGCAGCTCCTACAGGGCTTCCCCATACGAGCAGTACTTC.

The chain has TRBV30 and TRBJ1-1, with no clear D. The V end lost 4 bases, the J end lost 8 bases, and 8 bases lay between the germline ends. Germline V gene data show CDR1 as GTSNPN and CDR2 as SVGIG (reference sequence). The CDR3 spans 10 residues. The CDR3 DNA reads TGTGCCTGGATGACGCGGGAAGCTTTCTTT. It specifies CAWMTREAFF.

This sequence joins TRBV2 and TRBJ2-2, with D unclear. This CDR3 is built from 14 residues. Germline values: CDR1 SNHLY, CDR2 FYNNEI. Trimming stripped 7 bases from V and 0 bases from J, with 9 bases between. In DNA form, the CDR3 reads TGTGCCAGCACCGGGCGCGCGAACACCGGGGAGCTGTTTTTT. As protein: CASTGRANTGELFF.

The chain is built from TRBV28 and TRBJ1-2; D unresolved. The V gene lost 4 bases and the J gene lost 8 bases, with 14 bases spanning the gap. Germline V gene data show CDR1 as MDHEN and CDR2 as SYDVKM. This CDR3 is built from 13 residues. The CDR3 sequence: CASSSPGPKGYTF. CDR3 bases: TGTGCCAGCAGTTCGCCGGGCCCGAAAGGCTACACCTTC.

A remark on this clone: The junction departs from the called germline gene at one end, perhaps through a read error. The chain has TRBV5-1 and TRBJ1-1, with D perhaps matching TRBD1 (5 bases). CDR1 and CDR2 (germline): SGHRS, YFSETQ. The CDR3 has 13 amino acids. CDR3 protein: CASSGALGTEAFF. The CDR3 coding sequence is TGTGCCAGCAGCGGGGCGCTCGGCACTGAAGCTTTCTTT.

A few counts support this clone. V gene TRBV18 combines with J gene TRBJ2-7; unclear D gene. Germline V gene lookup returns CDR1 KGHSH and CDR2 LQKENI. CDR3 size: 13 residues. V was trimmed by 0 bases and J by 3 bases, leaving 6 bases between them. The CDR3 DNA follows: TGTGCCAGCTCACCACCGTCGCACTACGAGCAGTACTTC. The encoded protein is CASSPPSHYEQYF.

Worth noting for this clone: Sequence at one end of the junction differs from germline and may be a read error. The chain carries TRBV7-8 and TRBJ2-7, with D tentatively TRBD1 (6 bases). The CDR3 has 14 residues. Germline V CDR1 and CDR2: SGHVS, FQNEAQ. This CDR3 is CASSLDELRAGVRF. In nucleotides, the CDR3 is TGTGCCAGCAGCTTAGACGAGTTAAGGGCAGGGGTCCGCTTC.

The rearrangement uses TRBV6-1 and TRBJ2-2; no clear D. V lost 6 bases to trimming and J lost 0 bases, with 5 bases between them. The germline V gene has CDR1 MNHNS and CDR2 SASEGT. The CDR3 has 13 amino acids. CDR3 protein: CASRWTNTGELFF. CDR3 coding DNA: TGTGCCAGCAGGTGGACGAACACCGGGGAGCTGTTTTTT.

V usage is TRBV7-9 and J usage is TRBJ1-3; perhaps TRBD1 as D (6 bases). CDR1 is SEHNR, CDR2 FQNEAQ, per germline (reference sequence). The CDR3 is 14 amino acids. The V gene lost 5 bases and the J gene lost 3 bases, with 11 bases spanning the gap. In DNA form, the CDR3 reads TGTGCCAGCAGCAACCGGACAGATGGAAACACCATATATTTT. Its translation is CASSNRTDGNTIYF.

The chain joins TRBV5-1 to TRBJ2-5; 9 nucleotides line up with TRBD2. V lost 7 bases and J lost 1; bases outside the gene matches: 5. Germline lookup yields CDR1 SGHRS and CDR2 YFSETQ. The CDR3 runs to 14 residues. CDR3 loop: CASEVSGGQETQYF. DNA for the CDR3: TGCGCCAGCGAAGTTAGCGGGGGCCAAGAGACCCAGTACTTC.

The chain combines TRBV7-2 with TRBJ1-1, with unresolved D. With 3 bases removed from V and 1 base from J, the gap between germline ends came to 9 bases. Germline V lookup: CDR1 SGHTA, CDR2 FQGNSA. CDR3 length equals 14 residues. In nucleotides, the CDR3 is TGTGCCAGCAGCTTGGCGGGCCCGAACACTGAAGCTTTCTTT. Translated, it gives CASSLAGPNTEAFF.

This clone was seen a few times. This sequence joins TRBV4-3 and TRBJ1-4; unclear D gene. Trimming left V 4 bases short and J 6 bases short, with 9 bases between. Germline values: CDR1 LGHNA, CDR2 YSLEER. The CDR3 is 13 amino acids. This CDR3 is CASSRKLDEKLFF. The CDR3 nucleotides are TGCGCCAGCAGCCGGAAGCTGGATGAAAAACTGTTTTTT.

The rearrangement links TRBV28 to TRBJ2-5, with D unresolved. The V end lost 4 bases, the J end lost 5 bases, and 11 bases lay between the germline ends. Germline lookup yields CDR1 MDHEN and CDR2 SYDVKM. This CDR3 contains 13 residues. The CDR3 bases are TGTGCCAGCAGTTCGGCTGGCAAGGAGACCCAGTACTTC. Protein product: CASSSAGKETQYF.

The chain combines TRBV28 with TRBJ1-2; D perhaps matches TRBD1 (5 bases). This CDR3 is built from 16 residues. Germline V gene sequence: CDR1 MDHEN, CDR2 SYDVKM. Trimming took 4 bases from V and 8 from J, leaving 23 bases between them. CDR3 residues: CASSSLAASLGGGYTF. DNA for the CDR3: TGTGCCAGCAGTTCCCTCGCAGCCAGCCTCGGGGGAGGCTACACCTTC.